This T cell receptor beta chain was profiled in a study of post-analysis software for immune sequencing data. Study context: Relapsing-remitting, secondary progressive and progressive-relapsing multiple sclerosis courses were included. Study-wide findings and caveats: The five TRBV segments detected at higher frequency in patients than in controls included TRBV5-6, TRBV5-1 and TRBV20-1.

Unique molecular identifiers were present in the TCR beta cDNA libraries. TCRdb re-derived calls from the PCR reads in MiXCR, one entry per CDR3 protein. In the table there are more than 450,000 distinct CDR3 sequences, less than 40% of which are singletons. V was trimmed by 10 bases and J by 1 base, leaving 12 bases between them. Germline values: CDR1 MNHNS, CDR2 SASEGT. This CDR3 is 13 amino acids long. This clonotype was counted a few times. Its antigen is not identified. This sequence originates from a girl aged 2 to 17 with multiple sclerosis. Sample: blood. The V and J genes are TRBV6-1 and TRBJ2-3; no definite D call. Here the CDR3 DNA reads TGTGCCACCACAGCGTACCGCACAGATACGCAGTATTTT. Its translation: CATTAYRTDTQYF.